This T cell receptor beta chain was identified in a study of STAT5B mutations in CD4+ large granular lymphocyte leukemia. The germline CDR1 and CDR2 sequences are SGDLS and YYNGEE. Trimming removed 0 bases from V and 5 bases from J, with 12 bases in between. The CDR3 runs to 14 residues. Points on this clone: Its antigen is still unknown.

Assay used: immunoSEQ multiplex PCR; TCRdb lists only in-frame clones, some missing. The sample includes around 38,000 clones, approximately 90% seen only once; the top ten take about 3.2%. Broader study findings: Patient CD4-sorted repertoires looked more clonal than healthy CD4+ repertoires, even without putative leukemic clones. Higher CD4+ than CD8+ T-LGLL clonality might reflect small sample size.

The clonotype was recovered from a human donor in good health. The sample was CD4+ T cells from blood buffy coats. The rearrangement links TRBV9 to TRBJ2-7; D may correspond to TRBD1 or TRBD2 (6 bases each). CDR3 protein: CASSVGVRGDEQYF. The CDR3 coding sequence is TGTGCCAGCAGCGTAGGGGTAAGGGGGGACGAGCAGTACTTC.